This entry lists 16 T cell receptor beta chains sequenced from one sample in a study of control samples from healthy donors and cancer patients. Here immunoSEQ multiplex PCR was the method, and the copy in TCRdb shows in-frame clones only, minus some. The profile shows some 130,000 clones, 85% to 90% of them singletons. Sample: PBMCs. Receptor source: a man in his fifties or sixties with head and neck cancer.

CDR3 sequence reads: CASSTPASGRARDEQFF. The CDR3 DNA is TGTGCCAGCAGCACCCCGGCTAGCGGGAGGGCCCGGGATGAGCAGTTCTTC. The V call is TRBV28, the J call TRBJ2-1, with 12 bases aligning to TRBD2. V dropped 6 bases and J dropped 8; count of bases not matched to a gene: 14. Germline assignment: CDR1 MDHEN and CDR2 SYDVKM. The CDR3 runs to 17 residues.

CDR3 sequence: CASSLEREAGIVRTQYF. The CDR3 region has the DNA TGTGCCAGCAGTTTGGAACGGGAGGCCGGAATTGTTCGTACGCAGTATTTT. The rearrangement uses TRBV28 and TRBJ2-3; 7 bases are shared with TRBD2. The V and J ends lost 3 bases and 8 bases, in that order; junction bases with no gene match: 17. Germline loops: CDR1 MDHEN, CDR2 SYDVKM. This CDR3 has 17 residues.

V gene TRBV10-3 combines with J gene TRBJ2-1; 9 bases map to TRBD2. Trimming at V came to 7 bases and at J to 7 bases, leaving 14 bases not matched to a gene. The CDR3 is 16 amino acids. Germline values: CDR1 ENHRY, CDR2 SYGVKD. Written as DNA, the CDR3 is TGTGCCATCACACGGACTAGCGAGGGGGCCAAGAATGAGCAGTTCTTC. Residues: CAITRTSEGAKNEQFF.

The chain is built from TRBV4-1 and TRBJ1-2, with no clear D. The CDR3 length is 15 residues. V was trimmed by 1 base and J by 4 bases, leaving 13 bases between them. Per the germline V gene, CDR1 is MGHRA and CDR2 is YSYEKL. For the CDR3, the DNA is TGCGCCAGCAGCCAAGGGACCGAGGACCCCTATGGCTACACCTTC. Translation: CASSQGTEDPYGYTF.

This chain joins TRBV13 and TRBJ2-5, with D tentatively TRBD1 or TRBD2 (6 bases each). CDR1 is PRHDT, CDR2 FYEKMQ, per germline (reference sequence). Deletions cut 5 bases from V and 5 bases from J, with 18 bases between. The CDR3 spans 15 residues. CDR3 DNA sequence: TGTGCCAGCAGCCCGCGGGGCCCCCAGGGGGAGACCCAGTACTTC. Amino acid sequence: CASSPRGPQGETQYF.

The V call is TRBV6-1, the J call TRBJ2-2; no clear D gene. Trimming removed 2 bases at V and 6 bases at J, with 7 bases between. Germline V lookup: CDR1 MNHNS, CDR2 SASEGT. The CDR3 covers 13 residues. The CDR3 nucleotides read TGTGCCAGCAGTGAATTTGGGGCCGGGGAGCTGTTTTTT. Translated: CASSEFGAGELFF.

The CDR3 DNA reads as TGTGCCAGCAGCCCCGGACAGACCACTGAAGCTTTCTTT. Translated: CASSPGQTTEAFF. The chain joins TRBV3-1 (or the pseudogene TRBV3-2) to TRBJ1-1, with a weak D call TRBD1 (6 bases). The germline V gene encodes CDR1 LGHDT and CDR2 YNNKEL (reference sequence). CDR3 length: 13 amino acids. The V end lost 4 bases, the J end lost 4 bases, and 10 bases lay between the germline ends.

The genes are TRBV2 and TRBJ2-1; 12 bases are shared with TRBD2. CDR3 length: 15 amino acids. The ends lost 3 bases at V and 6 bases at J; junction bases unmatched: 3. Germline V CDR1 and CDR2: SNHLY, FYNNEI. The DNA for the CDR3 is TGTGCCAGCAGTGATCGGACTAGCGGGATCAATGAGCAGTTCTTC. Amino acid sequence: CASSDRTSGINEQFF.

The J gene is TRBJ2-1, the V gene TRBV5-1; 8 bases fit TRBD1. Trimming took 2 bases from V and 8 from J; bases not matched to a gene: 12. The CDR3 extends over 16 amino acids. Germline lookup yields CDR1 SGHRS and CDR2 YFSETQ. The CDR3 loop is CASSLFGQGGGDEQFF. The CDR3 DNA is TGCGCCAGCAGCTTATTCGGACAGGGTGGGGGCGATGAGCAGTTCTTC.

The V gene is TRBV9, the J gene TRBJ1-1; a possible D gene is TRBD1 (5 bases). Germline lookup yields CDR1 SGDLS and CDR2 YYNGEE. The CDR3 is made up of 14 amino acids. V lost 0 bases, J lost 5 bases, and 11 bases lay in between. The CDR3 protein is CASSVVGDRTEAFF. CDR3 sequence (DNA): TGTGCCAGCAGCGTAGTAGGAGACAGAACTGAAGCTTTCTTT.

This chain joins TRBV28 and TRBJ2-7; TRBD1 matches 7 bases. The CDR3 has 15 residues. Trimming took 4 bases from V and 2 from J; bases not matched to a gene: 8. The V gene's germline CDR1 is MDHEN and CDR2 SYDVKM. The CDR3 protein is CASSSTRTGPYEQYF. CDR3 nucleotides: TGTGCCAGCAGTTCGACCCGGACAGGCCCCTACGAGCAGTACTTC.

The chain's CDR3 is CASSQGGLGLAGITSTDTQYF. The CDR3 nucleotides are TGTGCCAGCAGCCAAGGGGGTTTGGGACTAGCGGGTATTACTAGCACAGATACGCAGTATTTT. The chain has TRBV3-1 (or the pseudogene TRBV3-2) and TRBJ2-3; 12 nucleotides agree with TRBD2. The CDR3 loop spans 21 amino acids. Germline V gives CDR1 LGHDT, CDR2 YNNKEL (reference sequence). With 1 base clipped from V and 0 bases from J, the junction kept 14 bases outside the gene matches.

The V gene is TRBV7-6, the J gene TRBJ2-5; D gene ambiguous. The germline V gene encodes CDR1 SGHVS and CDR2 FNYEAQ. Trimming took off 2 bases at V and 2 bases at J, with 9 bases between the two ends. The CDR3 sequence is 14 residues long. The CDR3 spells CASSLLAHQETQYF. CDR3 DNA sequence: TGTGCCAGCAGCTTATTAGCACATCAAGAGACCCAGTACTTC.

The chain uses TRBV3-1 (or the pseudogene TRBV3-2) and TRBJ2-7; possible D gene TRBD1, 5 bases. This CDR3 has 14 amino acids. CDR1 and CDR2 from the germline V gene are LGHDT and YNNKEL (reference sequence). Trimming cost V 5 bases and J 0 bases, with 11 bases left between them. The CDR3 nucleotides read TGTGCCAGCAGCAGCTTAGGGGTCTCCTACGAGCAGTACTTC. This encodes CASSSLGVSYEQYF.

This clone has just a few counts. This chain connects TRBV19 to TRBJ2-3; TRBD2 matches 8 bases. Unmatched junction bases numbered 13, after V lost 6 bases and J lost 5 bases. The CDR3 covers 16 residues. CDR1 is LNHDA and CDR2 is SQIVND in the germline V gene (reference sequence). This CDR3 reads CASRGLPGLGRDTQYF. CDR3 DNA: TGTGCCAGTAGGGGGTTACCGGGACTAGGAAGAGATACGCAGTATTTT.

The chain uses TRBV3-1 (or the pseudogene TRBV3-2) and TRBJ2-2, with 8 bases aligning to TRBD2. Germline assignment: CDR1 LGHDT and CDR2 YNNKEL (reference sequence). The CDR3 has 17 residues. V trimming: 2 bases; J trimming: 4 bases; junction bases outside the gene matches: 9. Here the CDR3 reads CASSQMLPAGATGELFF. CDR3 DNA sequence: TGTGCCAGCAGCCAAATGTTACCAGCGGGGGCCACCGGGGAGCTGTTTTTT.